Below are 5 T cell receptor beta chains sequenced from a single sample in a study of vaccination and CD4 T cells after COVID-19. Antigens for these TCRs are unknown. The Oncomine TCR Beta short-read assay sequenced DNA from cultured CD4+ T cells. TCRdb reanalysed the PCR reads using MiXCR and keeps one entry per CDR3 protein. The table records about 13,000 distinct CDR3 sequences, approximately 44% of them present only once. Treatment defined: roughly nine-day PBMC culture with coronavirus spike peptide pools or control peptides (ViraFEST assay). Sample: CD4+ T cells from blood, cultured in vitro. These TCRs come from a human donor who had recovered from COVID-19.

The rearrangement links TRBV6-1 to TRBJ2-5; possible D gene TRBD2, 6 bases. V lost 11 bases and J 2 bases, leaving 12 bases between the germline ends. Germline V gene lookup returns CDR1 MNHNS and CDR2 SASEGT. This CDR3 is built from 12 residues. CDR3 loop: CAGGGSQETQYF. In DNA, the CDR3 is TGTGCCGGTGGAGGGTCACAAGAGACCCAGTACTTC.

The chain employs TRBV10-1 and TRBJ2-1, with 7 bases aligning to TRBD2. This CDR3 region has 12 residues. Germline V gene lookup returns CDR1 WNHNN and CDR2 SYGVQD (reference sequence). J was trimmed by 10 bases and V by 5 bases; bases with no gene match: 5. CDR3 protein: CASSPREGEQFF. DNA for the CDR3: TGCGCCAGCAGTCCCAGGGAGGGAGAGCAGTTCTTC.

This clonotype has a handful of counts. The J gene is TRBJ1-2, the V gene TRBV20-1, with a possible D match to TRBD1 (5 bases). V was cut by 4 bases and J by 8 bases, with 11 bases left in between. This CDR3 comprises 11 residues. Germline loops: CDR1 DFQATT, CDR2 SNEGSKA (reference sequence). DNA for the CDR3: TGCAGTGCTAATGGGGGTTGGGGCTACACCTTC. Protein product: CSANGGWGYTF.

This clonotype was seen more than once but under ten times. The chain couples TRBV7-2 to TRBJ1-6, with 7 bases aligning to TRBD1. V lost 1 base to trimming and J lost 5 bases; unmatched junction nucleotides: 2. CDR3 length equals 15 residues. In germline, CDR1 is SGHTA, CDR2 FQGNSA. CDR3 coding DNA: TGTGCCAGCAGCTTAGGAACAGGGGATAATTCACCCCTCCACTTT. It codes for CASSLGTGDNSPLHF.

In its sample, this clonotype was seen a few times. The chain combines TRBV7-8 with TRBJ1-2; D unclear. Trimming removed 3 bases from V and 3 bases from J, with 14 bases in between. The CDR3 spans 15 residues. Germline values: CDR1 SGHVS, CDR2 FQNEAQ. Here the CDR3 DNA reads TGTGCCAGCAGCTTTTTTGGCCGCGCTTACTATGGCTACACCTTC. Protein sequence: CASSFFGRAYYGYTF.